One and the same sample provided the 16 T cell receptor beta chains below, sequenced in a study of Ad26.COV2.S vaccination and SARS-CoV-2 variants. Regarding treatment: over 15 received Ad26.COV2.S at low or high dose, single or two shots; roughly 5 received placebo; per-sample allocation not given. Sampling took place 63 days after the first vaccine or placebo injection. Sequencing was performed with immunoSEQ multiplex PCR; in TCRdb, only in-frame clones are kept and a portion is missing. This table has 350,000 to 400,000 clones, about 88% appearing once. This specimen consisted of peripheral blood, obtained in a trial of Ad26.COV2.S vaccine versus placebo. The receptor set was obtained from a person between 18 and 60 years old who received the Ad26.COV2.S COVID-19 vaccine or a placebo.

This clone showed up just once. The chain is built from TRBV29-1 and TRBJ2-7; 8 nucleotides agree with TRBD1. The ends lost 2 bases at V and 5 bases at J; junction bases unmatched: 8. Per the germline V gene, CDR1 is SQVTM and CDR2 is ANQGSEA. This CDR3 is built from 14 residues. The CDR3 loop reads CSVESTGARDEQYF. CDR3 nucleotide sequence: TGCAGCGTTGAATCGACAGGGGCTAGGGACGAGCAGTACTTC.

The chain recombines TRBV5-6 with TRBJ2-7; D ambiguous. Germline V gene sequence: CDR1 SGHDT, CDR2 YYEEEE. The length of the CDR3 is 13 residues. Trimming shortened V by 0 bases and J by 3 bases, and 7 bases separated the two germline ends. The CDR3 protein is CASSLVGYYEQYF. The CDR3 DNA is TGTGCCAGCAGCTTGGTGGGATACTACGAGCAGTACTTC.

The chain recombines TRBV11-2 with TRBJ2-5; 7 positions agree with TRBD1. J lost 4 bases, V lost 6 bases, and 5 bases had no gene match. Germline values: CDR1 SGHAT, CDR2 FQNNGV. CDR3 size: 13 residues. DNA of the CDR3: TGTGCCAGCAGAAAGACAGGGCTAGAGACCCAGTACTTC. It translates to CASRKTGLETQYF.

This clone was picked up one time. V is TRBV5-8 and J is TRBJ2-3; no clear D. The germline CDR1 and CDR2 sequences are SGHTS and YDEGEE. Trimming took off 0 bases at V and 8 bases at J, with 1 base between the two ends. The CDR3 sequence is 10 residues long. CDR3 region: CASSLATQYF. The CDR3 DNA reads as TGTGCCAGCAGCTTGGCTACGCAGTATTTT.

This chain links TRBV19 with TRBJ2-7, with 8 positions matching TRBD2. The CDR3 covers 15 residues. The junction had 11 bases not matched to a gene; V was cut back by 6 bases and J by 4 bases. The germline gives CDR1 LNHDA, CDR2 SQIVND (reference sequence). The CDR3 region is CASSFSSGDSYEQYF. The CDR3 coding sequence is TGTGCCAGTAGCTTCAGTAGCGGGGATTCGTACGAGCAGTACTTC.

This clone was observed once. V and J are TRBV19 and TRBJ1-1; no definite D call. This CDR3 has 12 residues. V was trimmed by 5 bases and J by 7 bases, leaving 11 bases between them. CDR1 LNHDA and CDR2 SQIVND come from the germline V gene (reference sequence). CDR3 bases: TGTGCCAGTAGTCGGCGAGGATATGAAGCTTTCTTT. Protein: CASSRRGYEAFF.

The rearrangement joins TRBV6-6 to TRBJ1-4; no clear D gene. This CDR3 is 13 amino acids long. From germline, CDR1 is MNHNY and CDR2 SVGAGI (reference sequence). V gave up 5 bases and J gave up 5 bases, with 9 bases separating them. The CDR3 DNA follows: TGTGCCAGCAGTGGTCGGGCAAATGAAAAACTGTTTTTT. Residues: CASSGRANEKLFF.

J is TRBJ2-5 and V is TRBV5-4; 8 positions agree with TRBD1. CDR3 size: 15 residues. V lost 4 bases and J lost 5; bases outside the gene matches: 10. Germline assignment: CDR1 SGHNT and CDR2 YYREEE (reference sequence). The CDR3 coding sequence is TGTGCCAGCAGCGGCCCAGGGGGCGAAGGGGAGACCCAGTACTTC. Amino acids: CASSGPGGEGETQYF.

This sequence joins TRBV27 and TRBJ2-5; no firm D call. Trimming stripped 6 bases from V and 5 bases from J, with 16 bases between. The V gene's germline CDR1 is MNHEY and CDR2 SMNVEV (reference sequence). The CDR3 loop spans 14 amino acids. The CDR3 sequence: CASRSRRGEETQYF. The DNA of the CDR3 is TGTGCCAGCAGATCTCGGCGAGGCGAGGAGACCCAGTACTTC.

The genes are TRBV12-5 and TRBJ1-4; D is unclear. The germline gives CDR1 LGHNT, CDR2 FRNRAP. V lost 0 bases to trimming and J lost 8 bases, with 13 bases between them. The CDR3 runs to 15 residues. CDR3 nucleotide sequence: TGTGCTAGTGGTTTGGTACCCGGTAGGAAGGAAAAACTGTTTTTT. It encodes CASGLVPGRKEKLFF.

CDR3 loop: CASSLGDFYEQYF. CDR3 nucleotides: TGCGCCAGCAGCTTGGGGGATTTCTACGAGCAGTACTTC. The chain employs TRBV5-1 and TRBJ2-7; D not resolved. The CDR3 sequence is 13 residues long. V lost 0 bases, J lost 3 bases, and 7 bases lay in between. Germline V gives CDR1 SGHRS, CDR2 YFSETQ.

CDR3 in DNA: TGTGCCAGCAGTCTCGTGGGGGGGGGCACAGATACGCAGTATTTT. Its protein is CASSLVGGGTDTQYF. V gene TRBV6-5 combines with J gene TRBJ2-3; 7 bases map to TRBD2. V lost 5 bases and J lost 1; bases outside the gene matches: 6. There are 15 residues in the CDR3. Per germline, CDR1 MNHEY and CDR2 SVGAGI.

V gene TRBV5-1 combines with J gene TRBJ1-1; 11 bases agree with TRBD1. Per the germline V gene, CDR1 is SGHRS and CDR2 is YFSETQ. The ends lost 3 bases at V and 0 bases at J; junction bases unmatched: 7. CDR3 length: 17 amino acids. In DNA form, the CDR3 reads TGCGCCAGCAGCTCTCACCGGGACAGGGGGATGAACACTGAAGCTTTCTTT. Its protein is CASSSHRDRGMNTEAFF. The variable domain in full, completed from reference TRBV5-1 and TRBJ1-1, reads KAGVTQTPRYLIKTRGQQVTLSCSPISGHRSVSWYQQTPGQGLQFLFEYFSETQRNKGNFPGRFSGRQFSNSRSEMNVSTLELGDSALYLCASSSHRDRGMNTEAFFGQGTRLTVV.

The V call is TRBV11-2, the J call TRBJ1-4; maybe TRBD1 (5 bases). The V gene's germline CDR1 is SGHAT and CDR2 FQNNGV. V was shortened by 0 bases and J by 8 bases, with 13 bases between the two germline ends. The CDR3 extends over 15 amino acids. CDR3 residues: CASSLDRAGEEKLFF. The CDR3 bases are TGTGCCAGCAGCTTAGACAGGGCTGGTGAGGAAAAACTGTTTTTT.

The J gene is TRBJ1-5, the V gene TRBV4-2, with D maybe TRBD1 (5 bases). The germline V and J ends were trimmed by 1 base and 0 bases, with 10 bases remaining between them. Germline V CDR1 and CDR2: LGHNA, YNFKEQ. This CDR3 region has 16 residues. The CDR3 bases are TGTGCCAGCAGCCAAGGGGGCGGGAATAGCAATCAGCCCCAGCATTTT. Its translation: CASSQGGGNSNQPQHF.

The chain uses TRBV12-5 and TRBJ1-1; no clear D. The CDR3 loop spans 13 amino acids. Germline values: CDR1 LGHNT, CDR2 FRNRAP. The V end lost 0 bases, the J end lost 5 bases, and 7 bases lay between the germline ends. The CDR3 nucleotides are TGTGCTAGTGGTTTGGTACGTGGGACTGAAGCTTTCTTT. It is translated as CASGLVRGTEAFF.